Given below is one TCR beta chain in context. The antigen is not known. At a deep level, the assay was run. Only in-frame clones appear in the TCRdb table, and some are missing; sequencing was by immunoSEQ multiplex PCR. The table shows some 500,000 clones, with about 96% occurring only once. Every one of the donors was a Caucasian adult that lived in Nashville, Tennessee. Naive CD45RA+ and memory CD45RA-negative subsets were split from CD4+ cells. This CDR3 contains 14 residues. Trimming removed 4 bases at V and 3 bases at J, with 10 bases between. CDR1 is SGHTA, CDR2 FQGNSA, per germline. The data derive from a study of shared clonotypes between healthy human individuals. Whole-study results and caveats: Memory subsets had estimated richness that was generally smaller than that of naive subsets.

The receptor was isolated from a woman aged 25 to 39 in good health. The sample consisted of naive CD4+ T cells sorted from blood. The sample's subset: CD45RA+ positively selected. The chain links TRBV7-2 to TRBJ1-3; D gene uncertain. The CDR3 DNA reads TGTGCCAGCAGCTATTGGGTGGGTGGAAACACCATATATTTT. This codes for CASSYWVGGNTIYF.